The present entry profiles one TCR beta chain with its context. Its antigen is still unknown. It has no much larger one-base neighbor in the sample; base qualities were not kept. The source of the sample is a study of shared clonotypes between healthy human individuals (dated by TCRdb to the early 2020s). For the study in its entirety: The cohort comprised a couple of women and a few men aged 18 to 49 years. To estimate repertoire size and how much clonotype sharing occurs between individuals, the study deeply sequenced the blood TCR repertoires of about 5 healthy adults. Different laboratories and diverse techniques were used to prepare libraries and sequence TCR repertoires, to increase sequencing depth and limit assay-specific biases. Between about 0.8 and 9 billion PBMCs per donor were obtained by leukapheresis. For each donor, CD4 naive and CD4 memory were each given three plates, CD8 naive was given two plates, and CD8 memory was given one plate.

CD8 naive samples were CD45RO-negative cells positively selected for CCR7, giving a CD45RA+CCR7+ population that excluded TemRA cells. The donors were healthy, HIV-negative adults with no recently reported acute infections or vaccinations. All donors were Caucasian adults living in Nashville, Tennessee, USA. After blood collection by leukapheresis, PBMCs were isolated using Ficoll-Histopaque density gradient centrifugation and then cryopreserved in the vapor phase of liquid nitrogen. Analytical flow cytometry was used to check the purity and quantity of every magnetically sorted T cell population. Genomic DNA was isolated from every sorted fraction and measured by UV absorbance on a Nanodrop 2000c. The CDR3, from cysteine to phenylalanine, totals 15 residues. CDR3 DNA is the only sequence kept; it has 45 bases, read in frame from the first base. Based on the germline V gene, the CDR1 and CDR2 sequences are SGHAT and FQNNGV. The trim is 1 base for V and 2 bases for J, with a gap of 12 bases between the germline ends.

Using the deep immunoSEQ assay, multiplex PCR amplified TCR CDR3 regions from genomic DNA. Extracted genomic DNA from each cell subset was spread evenly across all wells of several immunoSEQ 96-well plates, with each plate serving as a replicate. For sorted subsets, each replicate PCR was loaded with 200 ng genomic DNA, equivalent to approximately 33,000 T cell genomes. The purified libraries were quantified using a Qubit 3.0 fluorometer, sized with a Bioanalyzer 2100, and then quantified again using the KAPA Library Quantification kit. Each immunoSEQ 96-well plate was sequenced on its own single-read 150-cycle Illumina NextSeq 550 flow cell. As for how the authors treated the data: Because only junctional sequences without quality scores were contained in the immunoSEQ output, filtering matching that applied to full-length reads could not be performed. Sequences were annotated with PyIR, a Python wrapper for IgBLAST v1.9, using IMGT germline references to assign V/J genes and CDR3. Reads were removed for weak V/J assignments (E-value above 1e-6), missing CDR3, stop codons, out-of-frame junctions, or ambiguous translated residues. V3J clonotypes were defined by identical inferred V gene, J gene, and CDR3 amino acid sequence. Percentage overlap between repertoires was calculated by dividing the number of shared unique clonotypes by the size of the smaller repertoire. Three approaches were used to assess repertoire richness: RTK rarefaction, the Chao1 estimator, and Recon v2.1 estimates of unobserved clonotypes. For all TCRbeta clonotypes obtained by the gDNA method from a few donors, generation probabilities were computed with OLGA. Held by TCRdb, this immuneACCESS table contains in-frame sequences only and omits some clones. Under half of the omission traces to an unresolved V gene where checked; the cause of the rest is unknown. The D gene and trimming were derived from the DNA, and the V and J assignments and clone size from that table. This sample has 800,000 or so clones in its table, and about 96% of those were observed once. The leading ten clones occupy under 0.25% of the sample.

Study-wide conclusions, independent of this receptor: Incomplete sequencing was indicated by rarefaction of sorted-subset datasets, despite the large sequencing depth. Larger estimated clonotype richness was generally found for naive subsets than for memory subsets. Sampling was restricted to blood, and TCR repertoires in tissues likely differ from the TCR repertoires found in blood. Higher generation probabilities were observed for clonotypes shared by all four sorted-subset donors than for non-shared clonotypes. Because the study included a small number of donors, the genetic and exposure-history diversity represented was limited. Pairwise subsampling led to the expectation that sequencing depth would affect the degree of clonotype sharing among donors. Across a few donors, about 5.2% of naive CD4, over 3% of naive CD8, around 2.1% of memory CD4, and approximately 0.4% of memory CD8 clonotypes were shared.

Here the chain combines TRBV11-2 and TRBJ2-7, with TRBD2 as a weak D call on 6 bases. What was sequenced was naive CD8+ T cells sorted from blood. The cell subset or site label on this specimen signifies: CD45RA+CCR7+. This sequence was found in a man aged 25 to 40 in good health. At the DNA level, the sequence is TGTGCCAGCAGCTTAGGGACTACCCGACCCTACGAGCAGTACTTC. Translation gives CASSLGTTRPYEQYF.